This TCR beta chain was documented in a study of blood T cell repertoires in COVID-19. Study background: From the United States, Italy and Spain came samples of acute and convalescent COVID-19. PBMCs, B-cell-depleted T cells, or T cells were the source of the cDNA or gDNA that made up the material.

The length of the CDR3 is 12 residues. Losses at the gene ends were 1 base for V and 7 bases for J; bases not matched to a gene: 0. The germline gives CDR1 MNHEY, CDR2 SVGAGI. Method: immunoSEQ multiplex PCR; TCRdb's copy keeps in-frame clones and lacks some. The sample includes tens of thousands of clones, 75% to 90% of them seen just once. The chain has TRBV6-5 and TRBJ1-1, with 7 bases that match TRBD1. The receptor comes from a woman of 80 years or more with acute or convalescent COVID-19. Sample: peripheral blood. This CDR3 is CASSYYRGEAFF. CDR3 in DNA: TGTGCCAGCAGTTACTACAGGGGTGAAGCTTTCTTT.